One and the same sample provided the 30 T cell receptor beta chains below, sequenced in a study of low-dose radiotherapy and immunotherapy resistance in tumors (dated by TCRdb to 2022 to 2024). To make first-strand cDNA, Superscript III was used along with a set of TRAV- and TRBV-specific primers so that both the TCRalpha and TCRbeta chains were covered. A roughly 19-cycle PCR with Phusion amplified the TCRs, pairing a constant-region primer with the adapter that was attached to the V primers. The public reads were quality trimmed at Q25 with fastp and then assembled into clones with MiXCR by TCRdb, keeping productive beta chains. Records with the same CDR3 protein are collapsed into one entry carrying the most frequent genes and DNA. This sample has under 11,000 distinct CDR3 sequences in its table, and about 60% of those were observed once. About an eighth of the sample belongs to the ten largest clones.

The receptor set was obtained from a human donor with advanced metastatic prostate, ovarian, gallbladder or colorectal cancer (not recorded which). This table probably holds off-target reads from a library built for another chain.

The V call is TRBV19, the J call TRBJ2-1, with 10 bases lining up with TRBD2. With V trimmed by 3 bases and J by 9 bases, 5 bases remained unmatched. CDR3 size: 14 residues. From germline, CDR1 is LNHDA and CDR2 SQIVND (reference sequence). This chain's CDR3 is CASSIQVAGGEQFF. The DNA for the CDR3 is TGTGCCAGTAGTATTCAGGTAGCGGGAGGTGAGCAGTTCTTC.

This rearrangement joins TRBV28 to TRBJ2-3; 8 bases fit TRBD2. This CDR3 is 15 amino acids long. Germline-derived CDR1 and CDR2 are MDHEN and SYDVKM. The trim removed 2 bases at V and 2 bases at J, leaving 3 bases unmatched. The CDR3, as DNA: TGTGCCAGCAGTTTAGGCGGGGGGTACACAGATACGCAGTATTTT. Translated: CASSLGGGYTDTQYF.

The chain has TRBV5-1 and TRBJ2-1; D tentatively fits TRBD1 or TRBD2 (6 bases each). Trimming removed 3 bases from V and 2 bases from J, with 9 bases in between. CDR3 length: 14 amino acids. Germline lookup yields CDR1 SGHRS and CDR2 YFSETQ. DNA for the CDR3: TGCGCCAGCAGCTCACGGGGGCCCTACAATGAGCAGTTCTTC. It encodes CASSSRGPYNEQFF.

This chain joins TRBV9 and TRBJ2-1; TRBD1 matches 8 bases. The CDR3 extends over 16 amino acids. V shed 0 bases, J shed 2 bases, and the junction held 4 bases outside the gene matches. CDR1 SGDLS and CDR2 YYNGEE come from the germline V gene. CDR3 sequence reads: CASSVDATGAYNEQFF. Here the CDR3 DNA reads TGTGCCAGCAGCGTAGACGCGACAGGGGCCTACAATGAGCAGTTCTTC.

The V call is TRBV5-4, the J call TRBJ1-2, with TRBD1 as a possible D gene (6 bases). The germline V gene encodes CDR1 SGHNT and CDR2 YYREEE (reference sequence). The V gene lost 1 base and the J gene lost 8 bases, with 12 bases spanning the gap. This CDR3 is built from 13 residues. DNA of the CDR3: TGTGCCAGCAGCTTGCGAGGGGGAAGGGGCTACACCTTC. As protein: CASSLRGGRGYTF.

V is TRBV12-3 or TRBV12-4 and J is TRBJ1-1, with D uncertain. Trimming cost V 6 bases and J 6 bases, with 17 bases left between them. CDR3 length: 14 residues. CDR3 loop: CASSPLDSFPEAFF. CDR3 DNA sequence: TGTGCCAGCAGCCCCCTTGATTCGTTCCCTGAAGCTTTCTTT.

The chain couples TRBV4-1 to TRBJ1-1; D is unclear. CDR3 length: 13 amino acids. Trimming cost V 1 base and J 6 bases, with 9 bases left between them. The V gene's germline CDR1 is MGHRA and CDR2 YSYEKL. The CDR3 DNA follows: TGCGCCAGCAGCCAAGGGTTTGGGGCTGAAGCTTTCTTT. This sequence encodes CASSQGFGAEAFF.

The chain carries TRBV29-1 and TRBJ2-3; 11 bases fit TRBD2. This CDR3 is built from 13 residues. The germline CDR1 and CDR2 sequences are SQVTM and ANQGSEA. Trimming took 4 bases from V and 12 from J; bases not matched to a gene: 9. In DNA, the CDR3 is TGCAGCGTTGTCGTAGCGGGAGGGCCACGACAGTATTTT. Protein sequence: CSVVVAGGPRQYF.

The chain employs TRBV24-1 and TRBJ2-1, with 13 bases matching TRBD2. CDR1 and CDR2 from the germline V gene are KGHDR and SFDVKD. CDR3 length: 16 amino acids. J gave up 9 bases and V 4 bases, and 8 bases lay outside the gene matches. CDR3: CATSEWTSGSRGEQFF. CDR3 nucleotides: TGTGCCACCAGTGAATGGACTAGCGGGAGTAGGGGTGAGCAGTTCTTC.

The V and J genes are TRBV6-2 or TRBV6-3 and TRBJ2-5, with TRBD1 matching 8 bases. The V gene end was trimmed by 5 bases and the J gene end by 4 bases; junction bases not matched to a gene: 9. CDR1 and CDR2 (germline): MNHEY, SVGEGT. The CDR3 is 15 residues long. CDR3 coding DNA: TGTGCCAGCAGTCCCCGACAGGGGCGAGGAGAGACCCAGTACTTC. This translates into CASSPRQGRGETQYF.

The chain recombines TRBV14 with TRBJ1-1; the match to TRBD1 covers 9 bases. Per the germline V gene, CDR1 is SGHDN and CDR2 is FVKESK. The V segment lost 11 bases and the J segment 2 bases; nucleotides outside the gene matches: 12. This CDR3 contains 15 residues. CDR3 in DNA: TGTGCCTTGAACCGCCCGGGACAGGGTAACACTGAAGCTTTCTTT. This gives the protein CALNRPGQGNTEAFF.

V gene TRBV13 combines with J gene TRBJ2-2; 11 bases align to TRBD2. CDR1 is PRHDT and CDR2 is FYEKMQ in the germline V gene (reference sequence). The J segment lost 1 base and the V segment lost 1 base, leaving 2 bases of the junction unmatched. CDR3 length: 17 amino acids. CDR3 DNA sequence: TGTGCCAGCAGCTTAGAGGGACTAGCGGAGAACACCGGGGAGCTGTTTTTT. Protein sequence: CASSLEGLAENTGELFF.

This chain joins TRBV12-3 or TRBV12-4 and TRBJ1-1; D is unclear. The CDR3 totals 12 residues. Trimming removed 7 bases from V and 1 base from J, with 7 bases in between. CDR3 nucleotides: TGTGCCAGCATATACAGGAACACTGAAGCTTTCTTT. Its protein is CASIYRNTEAFF.

V gene TRBV5-1 combines with J gene TRBJ2-7; TRBD1 might be the D (6 bases). Trimming shortened V by 3 bases and J by 5 bases, and 18 bases separated the two germline ends. Germline values: CDR1 SGHRS, CDR2 YFSETQ. CDR3 length: 15 amino acids. CDR3 nucleotide sequence: TGCGCCAGCAGCTCCCAGGGGACACGCCCCAACGAGCAGTACTTC. Translated: CASSSQGTRPNEQYF.

This clonotype has a handful of counts. The chain combines TRBV5-1 with TRBJ1-2; D gene unclear. The V gene lost 0 bases and the J gene lost 4 bases, with 13 bases spanning the gap. CDR1 is SGHRS and CDR2 is YFSETQ in the germline V gene. The CDR3 length is 15 residues. The CDR3 loop reads CASSLGGDSSYGYTF. In nucleotides, the CDR3 is TGCGCCAGCAGCTTGGGAGGCGACTCGAGCTATGGCTACACCTTC.

The chain links TRBV5-5 to TRBJ1-6; unclear D gene. Germline V gene sequence: CDR1 SGHKS, CDR2 YYEKEE (reference sequence). The CDR3 sequence is 16 residues long. With 0 bases removed from V and 9 bases from J, the gap between germline ends came to 16 bases. The CDR3 bases are TGTGCCAGCAGCTTGGAGATGGGAGTTGCGGGTTCACCCCTCCACTTT. Translating gives CASSLEMGVAGSPLHF.

The chain carries TRBV6-5 and TRBJ1-1, with 8 bases lining up with TRBD1. Germline CDR1 and CDR2: MNHEY and SVGAGI. V was pared by 7 bases and J by 1 base, with 5 bases of the junction left unmatched. CDR3 length: 14 amino acids. The CDR3 nucleotides read TGTGCCAGCACCGACACAGGGGGGAACACTGAAGCTTTCTTT. It encodes CASTDTGGNTEAFF.

This clonotype turned up a few times. The rearrangement links TRBV5-1 to TRBJ1-1; D call uncertain. The germline CDR1 and CDR2 sequences are SGHRS and YFSETQ. Between the trimmed V and J ends, which lost 4 bases and 8 bases, there was a span of 9 bases. The CDR3 spans 11 residues. Written as DNA, the CDR3 is TGCGCCAGCAGCGCGGACCTCGAAGCTTTCTTT. Residues: CASSADLEAFF.

The DNA for the CDR3 is TGTGCCACCGCGGACAGGGGTTATAACTATGGCTACACCTTC. This encodes CATADRGYNYGYTF. The rearrangement joins TRBV24-1 to TRBJ1-2; 9 nucleotides agree with TRBD1. The CDR3 contains 14 residues. J gave up 1 base and V 9 bases, and 5 bases lay outside the gene matches. The V gene's germline CDR1 is KGHDR and CDR2 SFDVKD.

In this sample, this clonotype turned up a few times. The genes are TRBV24-1 and TRBJ2-5; 8 nucleotides match TRBD1. CDR1 and CDR2 (germline): KGHDR, SFDVKD. CDR3 length: 15 residues. Trimming cost V 2 bases and J 2 bases; bases outside gene matches: 3. CDR3 coding DNA: TGTGCCACCAGTGATTCCCGGACAGGGCAAGAGACCCAGTACTTC. Amino acid sequence: CATSDSRTGQETQYF.

V is TRBV20-1 and J is TRBJ2-1; TRBD1 aligns across 11 bases. The V and J ends lost 0 bases and 9 bases, in that order; junction bases with no gene match: 10. Germline V gene sequence: CDR1 DFQATT, CDR2 SNEGSKA (reference sequence). The CDR3 covers 16 residues. The CDR3, as DNA: TGCAGTGCTAGAGATTTAGAGGGACAGGGGGTCAGTGAGCAGTTCTTC. It codes for CSARDLEGQGVSEQFF.

By share, this clonotype counts as large (0.1 to 1%). The chain uses TRBV14 and TRBJ1-1; unclear D gene. Trimming removed 4 bases from V and 0 bases from J, with 9 bases in between. Germline loops: CDR1 SGHDN, CDR2 FVKESK. The CDR3 is 14 amino acids. CDR3: CASSPLSMNTEAFF. For the CDR3, the DNA is TGTGCCAGCAGCCCTCTTTCCATGAACACTGAAGCTTTCTTT.

This clonotype was counted a single time. This sequence joins TRBV11-2 and TRBJ2-1; D ambiguous. V was clipped by 3 bases and J by 7 bases, with 7 bases between them. The germline V gene encodes CDR1 SGHAT and CDR2 FQNNGV. The CDR3 has 12 amino acids. CDR3 nucleotide sequence: TGTGCCAGCAGCTTGAAACCGAATGAGCAGTTCTTC. It codes for CASSLKPNEQFF.

Only a few counts were recorded for this clonotype. CDR3 DNA sequence: TGCAGCGTCGATGGGACAGGGGATAGCAATCAGCCCCAGCATTTT. Protein sequence: CSVDGTGDSNQPQHF. The gene calls are TRBV29-1 and TRBJ1-5; 10 bases agree with TRBD1. The CDR3 loop spans 15 amino acids. With V trimmed by 6 bases and J by 0 bases, 5 bases remained unmatched. Per germline, CDR1 SQVTM and CDR2 ANQGSEA.

The chain has TRBV29-1 and TRBJ2-5; D remains ambiguous. The CDR3 runs 13 residues. Germline V gene sequence: CDR1 SQVTM, CDR2 ANQGSEA. Trimming took 7 bases from V and 5 from J, leaving 17 bases between them. The CDR3 DNA follows: TGCAGCGGGGTGGGTCAGCCGGCTGAGACCCAGTACTTC. This translates into CSGVGQPAETQYF.

The chain combines TRBV25-1 with TRBJ2-7; D tentatively fits TRBD1 or TRBD2 (5 bases each). Germline loops: CDR1 MGHDK, CDR2 SYGVNS. The CDR3 is 14 amino acids. The V and J ends lost 4 bases and 3 bases respectively, with 13 bases between them. Written as DNA, the CDR3 is TGTGCCAGCAGTGGCCCCTGGGGGAACTACGAGCAGTACTTC. This sequence encodes CASSGPWGNYEQYF.

V usage is TRBV5-1 and J usage is TRBJ2-2; D is ambiguous. The germline V and J ends were trimmed by 4 bases and 4 bases, with 17 bases remaining between them. Germline V gene lookup returns CDR1 SGHRS and CDR2 YFSETQ. The CDR3 sequence is 16 residues long. CDR3 residues: CASSQAIGIGTGELFF. CDR3 nucleotide sequence: TGCGCCAGCAGCCAGGCCATCGGCATTGGCACCGGGGAGCTGTTTTTT.

This chain joins TRBV12-3 or TRBV12-4 and TRBJ2-1; 14 nucleotides agree with TRBD2. CDR3 length equals 16 residues. Unmatched junction bases numbered 8, after V lost 5 bases and J lost 8 bases. The CDR3 nucleotides are TGTGCCAGCAGTCCTCGACTAGCGGGAGGGCCATATGAGCAGTTCTTC. This codes for CASSPRLAGGPYEQFF.

The rearrangement links TRBV6-8 to TRBJ1-1, with a possible D match to TRBD1 (5 bases). CDR1 is MNHGY and CDR2 is SAAAGT in the germline V gene. V gave up 8 bases and J gave up 5 bases, with 15 bases separating them. The CDR3 is made up of 13 amino acids. The CDR3 spells CASFRGRPTEAFF. The DNA of the CDR3 is TGTGCCAGCTTCCGGGGCCGGCCAACTGAAGCTTTCTTT.

This chain links TRBV5-1 with TRBJ2-5; no reliable D call. The CDR3 is 13 residues long. From germline, CDR1 is SGHRS and CDR2 YFSETQ. Trimming took 4 bases from V and 5 from J, leaving 12 bases between them. In DNA, the CDR3 is TGCGCCAGCAGCAAAAACTCCAGGGAGACCCAGTACTTC. This translates into CASSKNSRETQYF.